The source of this TCR beta chain is a study of memory CD4+ T cells and cytomegalovirus serostatus. TCRdb keeps only in-frame clones here, not all; method: immunoSEQ multiplex PCR. The table includes about 57,000 clones, around 79% detected once. Single viable CD3+CD4+CD8-CD45RO+ cells were sorted as the memory CD4+ T cells. After thawing, CD4+ T cells were positively selected. V shed 6 bases and J shed 6 bases, with 11 bases lying between them. The CDR3 consists of 12 residues. The germline V gene has CDR1 SNHLY and CDR2 FYNNEI. The rearrangement links TRBV2 to TRBJ1-1; D remains ambiguous. The sequence was collected from an adult in good health and CMV-seronegative. Sequenced material: memory CD4+ T cells from blood. The DNA of the CDR3 is TGTGCCAGCAGACTCCAAGGGCCTGAAGCTTTCTTT. Protein sequence: CASRLQGPEAFF. The complete variable domain, with remaining parts taken from reference TRBV2 and TRBJ1-1, reads EPEVTQTPSHQVTQMGQEVILRCVPISNHLYFYWYRQILGQKVEFLVSFYNNEISEKSEIFDDQFSVERPDGSNFTLKIRSTKLEDSAMYFCASRLQGPEAFFGQGTRLTVV.